The present T cell receptor beta chain was sequenced within a study of PD-L1 blockade in urothelial cancer. At the level of the study: Blood-derived samples held a median about 150,000 T cells.

Each PCR had synthetic TCR analog templates added to it as a spike-in. TCRdb's table, derived via immunoSEQ multiplex PCR, lists solely in-frame clones and lacks some. Of more than 70,000 clones listed, less than 90% are singletons. Germline loops: CDR1 MDHEN, CDR2 SYDVKM. V lost 4 bases to trimming and J lost 9 bases, with 10 bases between them. The CDR3 contains 12 residues. Pretreatment and on-treatment blood mononuclear cell samples were taken, totaling between 1 and 8 time points per patient. The V and J genes are TRBV28 and TRBJ2-1; D gene uncertain. Sequencing was performed on PBMCs, taken around atezolizumab (anti-PD-L1) treatment. The receptor was derived from a man in his fifties or sixties with urothelial cancer. DNA for the CDR3: TGTGCCAGCAGTTCAAACTTCGGTGAGCAGTTCTTC. This encodes CASSSNFGEQFF.